These 18 T cell receptor beta chains came from one sample sequenced in a study of CD8+ T cells in alopecia areata. Sorting of pooled cutaneous lymph node cells used CD4, CD8alpha, NKG2D, NKG2ACE and other markers. Reverse transcribed after extraction, RNA yielded cDNA as the sequencing template. Using immunoSEQ multiplex PCR, the repertoire was profiled, and TCRdb retains in-frame clones only, with some absent. The specimen gives about 270,000 clones without singletons; the ten biggest hold 0.9% to 1.5%. The sample was CD4+ T cells sorted from a lymph node. The source of these receptors is a C3H/HeJ mouse with alopecia areata. The strain is characterized by the MHC haplotype H2-k.

This clone was counted only a few times. Mouse names are used for the genes. The read ends 4 residues early relative to the CDR3; the germline J gene fills the gap. The chain carries TRBV19 and TRBJ2-3, with D possibly called TRBD1 or TRBD2 (5 bases each). CDR3 length: 15 residues. Germline V gene sequence: CDR1 FNHDT, CDR2 SITEND (reference sequence). Trimming removed 0 bases from V and 0 bases from J, with 8 bases in between. CDR3 DNA (partial): TGTGCCAGCAGTATAGACAGGACTAGTGCAGAA. Protein product: CASSIDRTSAE. The CDR3 reads in full as CASSIDRTSAETLYF.

A few counts support this clone. Genes and germline are mouse. The read finishes 4 residues shy of the CDR3 end, and the germline J gene is used to complete it. The chain couples TRBV5 to TRBJ2-3; the D gene is possibly TRBD1 (6 bases). V lost 0 bases and J lost 2, with 12 bases in between. The CDR3 runs to 16 residues. In germline, CDR1 is LGHNA, CDR2 YNLKQL (reference sequence). CDR3 sequence reads: CASSQDKGQTAETLYF. The CDR3 DNA, read in part, is TGTGCCAGCAGCCAAGATAAGGGACAAACTGCAGAA.

The sample holds many counts of this clone. Here the gene names and germline are mouse. The read falls 4 residues short of the CDR3 end, and the missing part is taken from the germline J gene. Other DNA variants within this sample encode the same CDR3. V usage is TRBV19 and J usage is TRBJ2-3, with a possible D match to TRBD2 (7 bases). The germline CDR1 and CDR2 sequences are FNHDT and SITEND (reference sequence). V lost 1 base and J 0 bases, leaving 9 bases between the germline ends. There are 15 residues in the CDR3. The chain's CDR3 is CASSILGASAETLYF. The covered CDR3 bases are TGTGCCAGCAGTATACTGGGGGCTAGTGCAGAA. The full variable domain, in which reference TRBV19 and TRBJ2-3 provide the parts outside the CDR3, is GGIITQTPKFLIGQEGQKLTLKCQQNFNHDTMYWYRQDSGKGLRLIYYSITENDLQKGDLSEGYDASREKKSSFSLTVTSAQKNEMAVFLCASSILGASAETLYFGSGTRLTVL.

Worth noting for this clone: Gene names denote mouse genes. The CDR3 end is not reached by the read, which stops 4 residues before it; the germline J gene fills it in. The chain recombines TRBV1 with TRBJ2-3, with TRBD1 as a possible D gene (6 bases). CDR1 NSQYPW and CDR2 LRSPGD come from the germline V gene (reference sequence). The CDR3 sequence is 16 residues long. The V and J ends lost 5 bases and 0 bases respectively, with 15 bases between them. This CDR3 is CTCSSQGQTSAETLYF. The part of the CDR3 DNA that was read is TGCACCTGCAGTTCTCAAGGACAGACTAGTGCAGAA.

Comment on this clone: Gene and germline names: mouse. Sequencing ends 4 residues short of the CDR3 end; the germline J gene provides the rest. The chain employs TRBV13-3 and TRBJ1-2; D gene uncertain. Between the trimmed V and J ends, which lost 1 base and 1 base, there was a span of 5 bases. CDR3 length: 13 residues. Per germline, CDR1 NNHDY and CDR2 SYVADS. The CDR3 here is CASSDFKNSDYTF. CDR3 bases read: TGTGCCAGCAGTGATTTCAAAAACTCC.

This clone has more than one count but fewer than ten. Mouse gene names apply. The read is 4 residues too short to cover the CDR3 end, so that end is filled in from the germline J gene. Within the sample, other DNA sequences also encode this same CDR3. The J gene is TRBJ2-1, the V gene TRBV19; 10 bases agree with TRBD2. Per the germline V gene, CDR1 is FNHDT and CDR2 is SITEND (reference sequence). After removal of 1 base from V and 5 bases from J, the junction contained 0 bases not matched to a gene. There are 14 residues in the CDR3. The DNA read from the CDR3 is TGTGCCAGCAGTATACTGGGGGGGCATGCT. This codes for CASSILGGHA. The whole CDR3 reads CASSILGGHAEQFF.

With respect to this clone: Mouse gene names and germline throughout. With the read ending 3 residues before the CDR3 end, the germline J gene is used to fill in that end. V and J are TRBV13-3 and TRBJ1-6; TRBD1 matches 9 bases. TRBJ1-6 is sorted into the ORF group, with uncertain function. V was clipped by 4 bases and J by 9 bases; unmatched bases: 5. The CDR3 runs to 14 residues. CDR1 is NNHDY, CDR2 SYVADS, per germline. The CDR3 protein is CASSPRDRASPLYF. CDR3 DNA, as far as it was read: TGTGCCAGCAGTCCCCGGGACAGGGCTTCGCCC.

This clone was observed at least ten times. The gene names here belong to mouse. The sequence runs out 4 residues before the end of the CDR3; the remainder is reconstructed from the germline J gene. The chain joins TRBV1 to TRBJ1-2; 7 positions match TRBD1. Per germline, CDR1 NSQYPW and CDR2 LRSPGD (reference sequence). V dropped 3 bases and J dropped 3; count of bases not matched to a gene: 4. This CDR3 comprises 14 residues. The sequenced part of the CDR3 DNA is TGCACCTGCAGTGCGACAGGGAAGGACTCC. Translated: CTCSATGKDS. The full CDR3 reads CTCSATGKDSDYTF.

Regarding this clone: Germline and genes: mouse. The CDR3 end falls 4 residues outside the read, so it is completed with the germline J gene. The chain links TRBV13-1 to TRBJ2-7; 13 nucleotides align to TRBD2. Germline V gene sequence: CDR1 NSHNY, CDR2 SYGAGN. The CDR3 consists of 16 residues. The junction had 5 bases not matched to a gene; V was cut back by 2 bases and J by 3 bases. The CDR3 bases that were read are TGTGCCAGCAGTGACCGGACTGGGGGGGCTTTCTAT. It codes for CASSDRTGGAFY. The entire CDR3 protein is CASSDRTGGAFYEQYF.

There are many counts of this clone. Here the gene names and germline are mouse. The CDR3 goes on 4 residues after the read ends, and that part is filled in from the germline J gene. In the same sample, other DNA sequences code for this CDR3. The V and J genes are TRBV14 and TRBJ2-5, with a weak D call TRBD1 (6 bases). Germline V gene lookup returns CDR1 SGHDT and CDR2 FRDEAV. The CDR3 is 12 residues long. CDR3 bases read: TGTGCCAGCAGTTCAGGGGAGGAC. Its translation: CASSSGED. The whole CDR3 sequence is CASSSGEDTQYF.

This clone was counted a few times. Each gene name is a mouse one. The read stops 4 residues short of the end of the CDR3; the missing end is completed from the germline J gene. The chain uses TRBV13-1 and TRBJ2-2; D might be TRBD1 (6 bases). The CDR3 extends over 15 amino acids. CDR1 and CDR2 (germline): NSHNY, SYGAGN. Trimming took off 1 base at V and 4 bases at J, with 11 bases between the two ends. The covered CDR3 bases are TGTGCCAGCAGTGATCCAGGGGATGGCACCGGG. Residues: CASSDPGDGTG. The full CDR3 protein reads CASSDPGDGTGQLYF.

As regards this clone: Gene names follow the mouse nomenclature. The read ends 4 residues before the CDR3 terminus; that terminus is restored from the germline J gene. The chain has TRBV31 and TRBJ2-2, with 9 bases matching TRBD2. Trimming removed 5 bases from V and 1 base from J; junction bases left unmatched: 2. Germline lookup yields CDR1 GKSSPN and CDR2 SITVG. The CDR3 consists of 14 residues. The sequenced CDR3 bases are TGTGCCTGGGGACTGGGGAAAAACACCGGG. This sequence encodes CAWGLGKNTG. The full CDR3 reads CAWGLGKNTGQLYF.

The sample holds a few counts of this clone. These gene names are mouse names. The read terminates 4 residues ahead of where the CDR3 ends, so the germline J gene completes it. V usage is TRBV13-1 and J usage is TRBJ2-1, with 8 bases identical to TRBD1. The J segment lost 6 bases and the V segment lost 2 bases, leaving 4 bases of the junction unmatched. Germline values: CDR1 NSHNY, CDR2 SYGAGN. The length of the CDR3 is 14 residues. CDR3 amino acids: CASSEDRVGAEQFF. The CDR3 bases that were read are TGTGCCAGCAGTGAGGACAGGGTTGGTGCT.

This clone was counted a few times. The gene names here belong to mouse. The read halts 4 residues ahead of the CDR3 end, with the missing end drawn from the germline J gene. The V gene is TRBV19, the J gene TRBJ2-3; TRBD2 matches at 10 bases. The CDR3 is 15 amino acids. Germline CDR1 reads FNHDT; CDR2 reads SITEND (reference sequence). V lost 5 bases, J lost 3 bases, and 6 bases stayed unmatched. CDR3: CASRHPGLGAETLYF. The sequenced part of the CDR3 DNA is TGTGCCAGCAGGCATCCGGGACTGGGGGCAGAA.

The table lists this clone with a few counts. Mouse names are used for the genes. The sequenced fragment ends 4 residues before the CDR3 boundary, so the rest is inferred from the germline J gene. Other nucleotide sequences from this sample produce the same CDR3. The chain uses TRBV19 and TRBJ2-1, with 10 bases aligning to TRBD1. The germline V gene encodes CDR1 FNHDT and CDR2 SITEND (reference sequence). V was clipped by 5 bases and J by 2 bases; unmatched bases: 4. There are 15 residues in the CDR3. The part of the CDR3 DNA that was read is TGTGCCAGCAGCCGGGACAGGGGTGACTATGCT. It yields the protein CASSRDRGDYA. The full CDR3 reads CASSRDRGDYAEQFF.

Regarding this clone: The germline and genes are mouse ones. The read falls 4 residues short of the CDR3 end, and the missing part is taken from the germline J gene. The V gene is TRBV13-1, the J gene TRBJ2-1, with 11 positions matching TRBD2. Germline values: CDR1 NSHNY, CDR2 SYGAGN. The V and J ends lost 0 bases and 1 base, in that order; junction bases with no gene match: 3. The CDR3 extends over 17 amino acids. CDR3 amino acids: CASSDAGDWGNYAEQFF. CDR3 DNA (partial): TGTGCCAGCAGTGATGCCGGGGACTGGGGGAACTATGCT.

There are a few counts of this clone. Genes and germline are mouse. Read sequence stops 4 residues before the CDR3 end, and the germline J gene provides the missing end. The gene calls are TRBV1 and TRBJ2-1; TRBD2 matches at 12 bases. V lost 6 bases and J lost 3; bases outside the gene matches: 0. The V gene's germline CDR1 is NSQYPW and CDR2 LRSPGD (reference sequence). The CDR3 sequence is 14 residues long. CDR3 amino acids: CTCRGLGGYAEQFF. The part of the CDR3 DNA that was read is TGCACCTGCAGGGGACTGGGGGGCTATGCT.

This clone was seen more than once but under ten times. The gene names here belong to mouse. The read terminates 3 residues before the CDR3 end, so the remaining end is supplied by the germline J gene. The sample has other DNA sequences that encode this CDR3 too. The rearrangement joins TRBV5 to TRBJ1-6, with D possibly being TRBD1 (6 bases). TRBJ1-6 is an ORF, and what it does is uncertain. Trimming stripped 3 bases from V and 0 bases from J, with 9 bases between. The germline V gene encodes CDR1 LGHNA and CDR2 YNLKQL (reference sequence). This CDR3 is built from 16 residues. CDR3 residues: CASSQRDNSYNSPLYF. Partial CDR3 DNA: TGTGCCAGCAGCCAGCGGGACAATTCCTATAATTCGCCC.